This T cell receptor (beta chain) was profiled in a study of metastatic and nonmetastatic thyroid tumors. Study background: Patients with malignant and benign thyroid disease provided blood and tumor or nodule tissue, whose repertoires were compared. Study-wide points: It was reported that TCR beta diversity was significantly higher in malignant thyroid tumors than benign nodules, in blood and tumor.

All patients were treatment-naive before thyroid surgery. The V and J ends lost 6 bases and 3 bases respectively, with 17 bases between them. This CDR3 is built from 14 residues. Germline V gene data show CDR1 as SQVTM and CDR2 as ANQGSEA. This clone has a count of ten or more. Its antigen is undetermined. TCRdb recomputed clones from the PCR reads via MiXCR. The profile shows 45,000 to 60,000 clones, approximately 19% of them singletons. This clonotype was sampled from a female donor with papillary thyroid cancer or a benign thyroid nodule (not recorded which). Some clones in this sample may be carry-over from other donors' samples. The sample comprised blood. This chain uses TRBV29-1 with TRBJ1-1, with a weak D call TRBD1 (6 bases). CDR3 in DNA: TGCAGCGTCCGCAAACAGGGTACAGACACTGAAGCTTTCTTT. This codes for CSVRKQGTDTEAFF. The full variable domain, in which reference TRBV29-1 and TRBJ1-1 provide the parts outside the CDR3, is SAVISQKPSRDICQRGTSLTIQCQVDSQVTMMFWYRQQPGQSLTLIATANQGSEATYESGFVIDKFPISRPNLTFSTLTVSNMSPEDSSIYLCSVRKQGTDTEAFFGQGTRLTVV.